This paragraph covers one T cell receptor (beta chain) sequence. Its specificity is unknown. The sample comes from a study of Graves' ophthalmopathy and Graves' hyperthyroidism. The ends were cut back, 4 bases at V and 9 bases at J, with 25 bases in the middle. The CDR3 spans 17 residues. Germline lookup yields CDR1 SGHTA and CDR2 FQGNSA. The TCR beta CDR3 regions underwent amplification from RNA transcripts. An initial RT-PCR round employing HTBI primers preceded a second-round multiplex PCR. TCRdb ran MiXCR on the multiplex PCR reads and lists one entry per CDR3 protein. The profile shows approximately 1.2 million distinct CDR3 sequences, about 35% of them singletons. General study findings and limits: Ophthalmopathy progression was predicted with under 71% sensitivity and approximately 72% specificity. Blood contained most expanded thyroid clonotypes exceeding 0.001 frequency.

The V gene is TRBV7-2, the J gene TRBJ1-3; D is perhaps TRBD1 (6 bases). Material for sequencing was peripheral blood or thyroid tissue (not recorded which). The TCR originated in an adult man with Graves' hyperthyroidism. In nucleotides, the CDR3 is TGTGCCAGCAGCTCTAGGGGGAGACCATTGATCGGGGGCACCATATATTTT. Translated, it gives CASSSRGRPLIGGTIYF.